A selection of T cell receptor beta chains follows, all from one sample in a study of regulatory T cells in long-lasting Graves disease. In TCRdb, the multiplex PCR reads were re-called with MiXCR into one record per CDR3 protein. This sample carries about 520,000 distinct CDR3 sequences, around 12% of them seen once, and the ten largest clones take about 8.3%. These same records also appear under a second study, on T cells in Graves' hyperthyroidism and ophthalmopathy.

Sequenced here: peripheral blood mononuclear cells (PBMCs), sampled at new diagnosis, from a patient treated with antithyroid drugs. These receptors were taken from a young woman with Graves disease. The CDR3 runs from the conserved cysteine through the conserved F or W. D genes are given only for firm matches. For some rows the clone size is stated as once, few or many, or as a class when expanded; others skip it.

>many|.|TRBJ2-1|TRBV29-1
CSVEVYNEQFF
TGCAGCGTTGAAGTATACAATGAGCAGTTCTTC
>many|.|TRBJ2-3|TRBV6-2/TRBV6-3
CASSYRRDIADTQYF
TGTGCCAGCAGTTACAGGCGGGATATCGCAGATACGCAGTATTTT
>many|TRBD2|TRBJ2-7|TRBV6-1
CASLGGSLWEQYF
TGTGCCAGCTTGGGCGGGAGTCTTTGGGAGCAGTACTTC
>many|.|TRBJ2-7|TRBV28
CASSEGEYEQYF
TGTGCCAGCAGTGAGGGAGAATACGAGCAGTACTTC
>.|TRBD1|TRBJ2-7|TRBV19
CASSIRGQVFEQYF
TGTGCCAGTAGTATCAGGGGACAGGTCTTCGAGCAGTACTTC
>many|.|TRBJ1-2|TRBV25-1
CASSPGWSYGYTF
TGTGCCAGCAGCCCGGGTTGGTCCTATGGCTACACCTTC
>many|TRBD1|TRBJ1-4|TRBV27
CASSFQGATNEKLFF
TGTGCCAGCAGTTTTCAGGGGGCAACTAATGAAAAACTGTTTTTT
>many|.|TRBJ1-1|TRBV6-1
CASSLGALRQATEAFF
TGTGCCAGCAGTCTGGGGGCATTGCGACAGGCCACTGAAGCTTTCTTT
>many|TRBD2|TRBJ2-5|TRBV6-5
CASSYHQDGGETQYF
TGTGCCAGCAGTTACCACCAGGACGGGGGGGAGACCCAGTACTTC
>many|.|TRBJ2-3|TRBV27
CASSLKRGGTDTQYF
TGTGCCAGCAGTTTAAAGAGGGGAGGCACAGATACGCAGTATTTT
>many|.|TRBJ1-2|TRBV12-5
CASGLGPSPYGYTF
TGTGCTAGTGGTTTAGGTCCGTCGCCTTATGGCTACACCTTC
>.|TRBD1|TRBJ1-2|TRBV7-2
CASSLDRGSGYTF
TGTGCCAGCAGCCTGGACAGGGGTTCCGGCTACACCTTC
>.|TRBD2|TRBJ2-7|TRBV2
CAGSLREGYEQYF
TGTGCCGGCAGTTTGCGGGAGGGGTACGAGCAGTACTTC
>.|TRBD1|TRBJ2-7|TRBV20-1
CSARQGAGQYF
TGCAGTGCAAGACAGGGGGCTGGGCAGTACTTC
>.|.|TRBJ2-7|TRBV2
CASTEGYEQYF
TGTGCCAGCACAGAGGGATACGAGCAGTACTTC
>.|.|TRBJ2-1|TRBV18
CASSERGTALNEEFF
TGTGCCAGCTCGGAGCGCGGGACAGCTCTCAATGAGGAGTTCTTC
>.|TRBD2|TRBJ2-3|TRBV5-6
CASSAGVRSRSTDTQYF
TGTGCCAGCAGCGCGGGGGTTAGGAGTCGGAGCACAGATACGCAGTATTTT
>many|.|TRBJ2-1|TRBV3-1
CASSQDKRGPYNEQFF
TGTGCCAGCAGCCAAGATAAACGGGGTCCCTACAATGAGCAGTTCTTC
>few|TRBD2|TRBJ2-1|TRBV3-1
CASSQVTSGAEQFF
TGTGCCAGCAGCCAAGTGACTAGCGGGGCTGAGCAGTTCTTC
>many|.|TRBJ2-7|TRBV3-1
CASSLRPRGPSGAVYEQYF
TGTGCCAGCAGCCTCCGCCCTCGGGGGCCCTCAGGGGCAGTGTACGAGCAGTACTTC
>many|TRBD2|TRBJ2-1|TRBV20-1
CSARVSGGAYNEQFF
TGCAGTGCTAGAGTGTCGGGAGGGGCCTACAATGAGCAGTTCTTC
>few|.|TRBJ2-7|TRBV3-1
CASSPGEDRGWYEQYF
TGTGCCAGCAGCCCCGGGGAGGACCGGGGTTGGTACGAGCAGTACTTC
>.|.|TRBJ2-1|TRBV6-5
CASSCREPNEQFF
TGTGCCAGCAGTTGTCGCGAGCCCAATGAGCAGTTCTTC
>many|.|TRBJ2-7|TRBV5-1
CASRNTDNPYEQYF
TGCGCCAGCAGGAATACAGATAACCCCTACGAGCAGTACTTC
>many|.|TRBJ2-5|TRBV7-9
CASSLNRAETQYF
TGTGCCAGCAGCTTAAACAGGGCGGAGACCCAGTACTTC
>many|TRBD2|TRBJ2-1|TRBV6-2/TRBV6-3
CASSQIGLEWGNEQFF
TGTGCCAGCAGCCAAATTGGACTAGAGTGGGGGAATGAGCAGTTCTTC
>many|TRBD1|TRBJ1-6|TRBV20-1
CSARQRTGDSPLHF
TGCAGTGCCAGGCAAAGGACAGGGGACTCACCCCTCCACTTT
>many|TRBD2|TRBJ2-3|TRBV7-6
CASSPNSGSTDTQYF
TGTGCCAGCAGCCCTAATAGCGGGAGCACAGATACGCAGTATTTT
>many|.|TRBJ2-5|TRBV7-2
CASTYFEARQETQYF
TGTGCCAGCACCTACTTCGAAGCAAGGCAAGAGACCCAGTACTTC
>many|.|TRBJ1-1|TRBV7-2
CASSHTPEAFF
TGTGCCAGCAGCCATACACCTGAAGCTTTCTTT
>.|.|TRBJ1-5|TRBV6-5
CASSYGAAPNQPQHF
TGTGCCAGCAGTTACGGGGCAGCCCCTAATCAGCCCCAGCATTTT
>many|.|TRBJ2-3|TRBV2
CASEGVGPDTQYF
TGTGCCAGCGAGGGAGTAGGGCCTGATACGCAGTATTTT
>.|.|TRBJ2-3|TRBV7-2
CASSLVHPIRDTDTQYF
TGTGCCAGCAGCTTAGTCCACCCAATCAGGGACACAGATACGCAGTATTTT
>many|TRBD1|TRBJ1-6|TRBV18
CASSPEQGIANSPLHF
TGTGCCAGCTCACCAGAACAGGGGATCGCAAATTCACCCCTCCACTTT
>many|.|TRBJ1-4|TRBV2
CASSVDRGGNEKLFF
TGTGCCAGCAGTGTAGACCGAGGGGGGAATGAAAAACTGTTTTTT
>many|.|TRBJ1-1|TRBV19
CASSQTFRAEAFF
TGTGCCAGTAGTCAAACATTTAGGGCTGAAGCTTTCTTT
>many|.|TRBJ1-1|TRBV2
CASSDRTMNTEAFF
TGTGCCAGCAGCGACAGGACCATGAACACTGAAGCTTTCTTT
>once|TRBD1|TRBJ2-7|TRBV20-1
CSATTGPHYEQYF
TGCAGTGCTACGACAGGGCCTCACTACGAGCAGTACTTC
>.|.|TRBJ1-1|TRBV12-5
CASGLVVGGRRNTEAFF
TGTGCTAGTGGTTTGGTAGTCGGGGGGCGCAGGAACACTGAAGCTTTCTTT
>.|.|TRBJ2-3|TRBV28
CASNNPRAGRGSISTQYF
TGTGCCAGCAACAACCCCAGGGCGGGTCGAGGGTCGATAAGTACGCAGTATTTT
>many|.|TRBJ2-5|TRBV18
CASLVGRKETQYF
TGTGCCAGCCTAGTCGGACGTAAAGAGACCCAGTACTTC
>.|.|TRBJ2-1|TRBV29-1
CSVGQINEQFF
TGCAGCGTTGGACAGATCAATGAGCAGTTCTTC
>many|.|TRBJ1-2|TRBV28
CASSLTQLGYTF
TGTGCCAGCAGTTTAACCCAGCTTGGCTACACCTTC